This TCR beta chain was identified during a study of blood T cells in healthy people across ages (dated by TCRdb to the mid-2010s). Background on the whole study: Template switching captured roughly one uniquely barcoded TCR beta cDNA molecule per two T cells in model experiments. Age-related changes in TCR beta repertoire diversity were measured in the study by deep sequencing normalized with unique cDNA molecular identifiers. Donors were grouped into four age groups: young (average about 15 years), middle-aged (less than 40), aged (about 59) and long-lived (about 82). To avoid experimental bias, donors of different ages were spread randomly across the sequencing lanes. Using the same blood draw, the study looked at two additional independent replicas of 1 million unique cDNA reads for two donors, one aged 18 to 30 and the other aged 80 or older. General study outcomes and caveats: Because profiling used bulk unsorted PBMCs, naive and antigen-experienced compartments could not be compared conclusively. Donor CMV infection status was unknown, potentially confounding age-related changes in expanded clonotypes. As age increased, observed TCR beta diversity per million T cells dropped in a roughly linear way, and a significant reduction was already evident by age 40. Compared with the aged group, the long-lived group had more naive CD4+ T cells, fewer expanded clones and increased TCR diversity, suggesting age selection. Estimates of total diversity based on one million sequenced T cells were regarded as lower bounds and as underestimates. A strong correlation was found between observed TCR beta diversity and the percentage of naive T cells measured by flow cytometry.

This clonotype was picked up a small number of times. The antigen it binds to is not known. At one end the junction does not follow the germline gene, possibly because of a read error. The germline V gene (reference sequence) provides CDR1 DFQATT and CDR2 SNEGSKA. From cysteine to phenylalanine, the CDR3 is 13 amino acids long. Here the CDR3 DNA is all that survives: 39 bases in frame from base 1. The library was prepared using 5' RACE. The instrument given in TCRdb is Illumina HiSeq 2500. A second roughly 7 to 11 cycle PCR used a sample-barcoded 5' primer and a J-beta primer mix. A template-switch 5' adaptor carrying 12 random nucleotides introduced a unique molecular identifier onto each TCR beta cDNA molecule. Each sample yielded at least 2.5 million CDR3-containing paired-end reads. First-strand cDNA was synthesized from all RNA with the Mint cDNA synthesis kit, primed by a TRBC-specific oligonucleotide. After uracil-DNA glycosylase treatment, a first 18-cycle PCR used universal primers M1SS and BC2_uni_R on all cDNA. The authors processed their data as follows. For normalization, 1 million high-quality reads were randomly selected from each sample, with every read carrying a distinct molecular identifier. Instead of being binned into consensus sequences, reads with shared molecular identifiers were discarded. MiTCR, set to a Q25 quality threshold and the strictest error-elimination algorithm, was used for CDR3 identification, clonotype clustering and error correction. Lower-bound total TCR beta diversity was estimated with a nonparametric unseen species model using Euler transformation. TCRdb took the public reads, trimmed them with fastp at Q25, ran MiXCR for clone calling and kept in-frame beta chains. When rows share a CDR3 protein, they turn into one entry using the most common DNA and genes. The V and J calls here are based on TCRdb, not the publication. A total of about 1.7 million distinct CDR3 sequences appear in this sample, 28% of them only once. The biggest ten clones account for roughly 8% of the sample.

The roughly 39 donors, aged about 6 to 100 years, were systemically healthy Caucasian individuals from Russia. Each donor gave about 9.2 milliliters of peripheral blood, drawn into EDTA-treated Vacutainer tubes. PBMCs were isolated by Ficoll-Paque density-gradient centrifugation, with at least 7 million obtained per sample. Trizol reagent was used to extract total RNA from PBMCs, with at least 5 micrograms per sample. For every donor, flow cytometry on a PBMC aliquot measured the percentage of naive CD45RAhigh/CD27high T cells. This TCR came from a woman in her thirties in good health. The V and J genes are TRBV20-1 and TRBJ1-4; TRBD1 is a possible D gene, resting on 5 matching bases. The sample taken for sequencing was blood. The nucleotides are TGCAGTGCTCGAGACAGCATTAATGAAAAACTGTTTTTT. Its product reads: CSARDSINEKLFF.